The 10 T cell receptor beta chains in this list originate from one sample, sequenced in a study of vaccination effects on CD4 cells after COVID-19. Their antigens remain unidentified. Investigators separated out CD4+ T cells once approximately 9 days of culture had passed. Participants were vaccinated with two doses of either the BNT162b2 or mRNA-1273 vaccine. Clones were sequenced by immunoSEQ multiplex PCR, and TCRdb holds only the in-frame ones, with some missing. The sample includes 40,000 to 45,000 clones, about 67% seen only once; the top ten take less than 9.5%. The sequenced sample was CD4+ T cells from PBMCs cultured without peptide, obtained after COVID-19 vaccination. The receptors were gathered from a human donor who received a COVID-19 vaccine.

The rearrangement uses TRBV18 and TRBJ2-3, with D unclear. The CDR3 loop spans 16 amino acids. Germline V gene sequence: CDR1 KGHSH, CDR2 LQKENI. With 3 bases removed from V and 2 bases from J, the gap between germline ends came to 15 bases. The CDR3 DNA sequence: TGTGCCAGCTCACCTGACGGCGGCCTACTCACAGATACGCAGTATTTT. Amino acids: CASSPDGGLLTDTQYF.

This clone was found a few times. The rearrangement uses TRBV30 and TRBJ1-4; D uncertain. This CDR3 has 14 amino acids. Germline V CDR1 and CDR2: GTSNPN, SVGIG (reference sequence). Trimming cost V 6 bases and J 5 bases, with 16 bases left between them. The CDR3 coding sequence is TGTGCCTGCTCAGAGGTCCGAGGAAATGAAAAACTGTTTTTT. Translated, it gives CACSEVRGNEKLFF.

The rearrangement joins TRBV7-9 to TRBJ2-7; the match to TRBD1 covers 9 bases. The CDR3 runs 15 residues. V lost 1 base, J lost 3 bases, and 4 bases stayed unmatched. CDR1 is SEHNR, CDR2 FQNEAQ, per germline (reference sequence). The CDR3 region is CASSLVGDRVYEQYF. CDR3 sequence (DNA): TGTGCCAGCAGCTTAGTTGGGGACAGGGTCTACGAGCAGTACTTC.

CDR3 protein: CAISEGTGTDTQYF. Written as DNA, the CDR3 is TGTGCCATCAGTGAGGGGACAGGGACAGATACGCAGTATTTT. This chain links TRBV10-3 with TRBJ2-3, with 9 nucleotides matching TRBD1. V lost 2 bases to trimming and J lost 3 bases; unmatched junction nucleotides: 0. There are 14 residues in the CDR3. Germline V gene lookup returns CDR1 ENHRY and CDR2 SYGVKD.

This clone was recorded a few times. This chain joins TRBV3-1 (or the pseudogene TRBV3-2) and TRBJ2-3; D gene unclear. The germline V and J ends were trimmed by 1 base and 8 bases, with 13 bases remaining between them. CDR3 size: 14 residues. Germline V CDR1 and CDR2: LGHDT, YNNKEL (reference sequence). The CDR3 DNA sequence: TGTGCCAGCAGCCAAGGCAGAGGTAGGGCTACGCAGTATTTT. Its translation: CASSQGRGRATQYF.

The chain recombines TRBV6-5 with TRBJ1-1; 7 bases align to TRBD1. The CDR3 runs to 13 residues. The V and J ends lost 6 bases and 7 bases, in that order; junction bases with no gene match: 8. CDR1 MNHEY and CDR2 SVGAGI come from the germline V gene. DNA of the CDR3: TGTGCCAGCAGGGTACAGGGGTCCCTTGAAGCTTTCTTT. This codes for CASRVQGSLEAFF.

CDR3 in DNA: TGTGCCAGTAGTATAATGGCGGGAGCGAACACTGAAGCTTTCTTT. Translation: CASSIMAGANTEAFF. V usage is TRBV19 and J usage is TRBJ1-1; D gene unclear. The germline V gene encodes CDR1 LNHDA and CDR2 SQIVND (reference sequence). V lost 2 bases and J 1 base, leaving 11 bases between the germline ends. This CDR3 region has 15 residues. The full variable domain, in which reference TRBV19 and TRBJ1-1 provide the parts outside the CDR3, is DGGITQSPKYLFRKEGQNVTLSCEQNLNHDAMYWYRQDPGQGLRLIYYSQIVNDFQKGDIAEGYSVSREKKESFPLTVTSAQKNPTAFYLCASSIMAGANTEAFFGQGTRLTVV.

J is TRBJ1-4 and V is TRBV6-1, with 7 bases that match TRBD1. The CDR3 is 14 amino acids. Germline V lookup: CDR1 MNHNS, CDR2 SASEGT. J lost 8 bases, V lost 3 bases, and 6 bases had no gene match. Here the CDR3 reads CASSETGIGEKLFF. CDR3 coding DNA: TGTGCCAGCAGTGAGACAGGGATCGGCGAAAAACTGTTTTTT.

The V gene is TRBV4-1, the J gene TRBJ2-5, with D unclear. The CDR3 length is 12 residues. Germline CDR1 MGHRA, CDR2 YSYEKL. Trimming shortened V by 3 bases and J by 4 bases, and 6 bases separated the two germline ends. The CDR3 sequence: CASSQPLETQYF. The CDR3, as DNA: TGCGCCAGCAGCCAGCCCCTAGAGACCCAGTACTTC.

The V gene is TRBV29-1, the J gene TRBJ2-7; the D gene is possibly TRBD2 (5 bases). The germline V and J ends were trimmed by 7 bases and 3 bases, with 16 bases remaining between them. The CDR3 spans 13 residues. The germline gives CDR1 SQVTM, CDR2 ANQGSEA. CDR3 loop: CSALPARGYEQYF. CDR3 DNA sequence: TGCAGCGCTCTTCCGGCCCGGGGCTACGAGCAGTACTTC.